The following is a T cell receptor beta chain sequence with its context. The sample is drawn from a study of CD8 T cells in Susac syndrome. Random hexamers were used to reverse transcribe roughly 0.45 to 1 ug of RNA. An immunoSEQ multiplex PCR generated amplified TCR beta CDR3 products spanning 54 Vbeta and 13 Jbeta. A single record per CDR3 protein comes from TCRdb applying MiXCR to the immunoSEQ multiplex PCR reads. The sample consists of roughly 150,000 distinct CDR3 sequences, about 94% of them appearing once. While CD8+ and CD4+ T cells were isolated negatively, TEMRA cells were enriched by FACS. Sequencing used CD8+ T cells from PBMCs. The clonotype comes from a human donor with multiple sclerosis.

The CDR3 bases are TGCGCCAGCAGCCTAAAAGGGGACTCCACCTACGAGCAGTACTTC. Translation gives CASSLKGDSTYEQYF. The chain recombines TRBV4-1 with TRBJ2-7, with a possible D match to TRBD2 (6 bases). Trimming shortened V by 4 bases and J by 2 bases, and 15 bases separated the two germline ends. CDR3 length equals 15 residues. Looked up from germline, CDR1 is MGHRA and CDR2 is YSYEKL.